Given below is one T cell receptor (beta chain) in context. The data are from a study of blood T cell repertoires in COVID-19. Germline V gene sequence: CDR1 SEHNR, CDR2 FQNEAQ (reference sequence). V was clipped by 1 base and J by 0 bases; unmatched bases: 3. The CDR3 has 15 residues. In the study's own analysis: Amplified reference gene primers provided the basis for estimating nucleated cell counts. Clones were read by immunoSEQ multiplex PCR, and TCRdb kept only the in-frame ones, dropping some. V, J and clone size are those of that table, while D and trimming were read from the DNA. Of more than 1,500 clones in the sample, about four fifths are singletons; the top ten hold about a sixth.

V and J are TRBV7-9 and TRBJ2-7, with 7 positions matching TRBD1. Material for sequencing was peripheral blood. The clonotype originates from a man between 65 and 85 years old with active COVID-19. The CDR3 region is CASSLEGQYSYEQYF. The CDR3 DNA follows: TGTGCCAGCAGCTTAGAGGGACAGTACTCCTACGAGCAGTACTTC.